This T cell receptor beta chain was obtained from a study of T cells in Graves' hyperthyroidism and ophthalmopathy. This clonotype was recorded many times. Amplified TCR beta CDR3 regions derived from RNA transcripts. Using the HTBI primer set, a first-round RT-PCR was run on the TCR CDR3. From the multiplex PCR reads, TCRdb called clonotypes with MiXCR, one entry per CDR3 protein. The sample lists under 300,000 distinct CDR3 sequences, nearly 15% seen once, with over 30% in the top ten. Germline lookup yields CDR1 DFQATT and CDR2 SNEGSKA (reference sequence). The germline V and J ends were trimmed by 0 bases and 7 bases, with 9 bases remaining between them. CDR3 size: 12 residues.

The sample consisted of blood. This clonotype was sampled from a woman between 45 and 60 years old with Graves' hyperthyroidism that later progressed to Graves' ophthalmopathy. This rearrangement joins TRBV20-1 to TRBJ2-5, with D maybe TRBD2 (6 bases). CDR3 sequence: CSARDQGGTQYF. The CDR3 DNA reads TGCAGTGCTAGAGATCAGGGAGGGACCCAGTACTTC.